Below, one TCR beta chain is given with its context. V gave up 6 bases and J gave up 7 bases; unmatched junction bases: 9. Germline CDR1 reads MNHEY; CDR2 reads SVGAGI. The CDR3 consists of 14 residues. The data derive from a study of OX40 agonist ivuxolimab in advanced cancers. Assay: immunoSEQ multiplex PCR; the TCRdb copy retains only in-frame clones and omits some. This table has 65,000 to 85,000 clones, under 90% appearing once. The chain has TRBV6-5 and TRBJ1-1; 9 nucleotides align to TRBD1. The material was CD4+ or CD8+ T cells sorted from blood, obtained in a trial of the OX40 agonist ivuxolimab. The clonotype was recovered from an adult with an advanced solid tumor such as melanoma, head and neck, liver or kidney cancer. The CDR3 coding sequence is TGTGCCAGCAGCTTGACAGGGGGGTATAGTGAAGCTTTCTTT. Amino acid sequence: CASSLTGGYSEAFF.